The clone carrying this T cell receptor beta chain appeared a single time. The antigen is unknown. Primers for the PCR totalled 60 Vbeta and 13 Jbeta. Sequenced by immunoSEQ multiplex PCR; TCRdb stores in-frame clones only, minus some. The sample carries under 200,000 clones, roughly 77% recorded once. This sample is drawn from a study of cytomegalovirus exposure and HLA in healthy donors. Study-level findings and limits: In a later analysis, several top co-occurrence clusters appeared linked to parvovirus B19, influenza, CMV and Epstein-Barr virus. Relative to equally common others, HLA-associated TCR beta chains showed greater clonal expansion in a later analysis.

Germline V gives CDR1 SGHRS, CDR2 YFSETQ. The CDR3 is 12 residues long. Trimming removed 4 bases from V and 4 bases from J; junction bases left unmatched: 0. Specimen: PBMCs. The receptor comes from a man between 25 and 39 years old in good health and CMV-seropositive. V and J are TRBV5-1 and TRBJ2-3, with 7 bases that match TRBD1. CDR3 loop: CASSGTADTQYF. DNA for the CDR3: TGCGCCAGCAGCGGGACAGCAGATACGCAGTATTTT. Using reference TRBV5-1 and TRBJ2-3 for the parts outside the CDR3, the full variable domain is KAGVTQTPRYLIKTRGQQVTLSCSPISGHRSVSWYQQTPGQGLQFLFEYFSETQRNKGNFPGRFSGRQFSNSRSEMNVSTLELGDSALYLCASSGTADTQYFGPGTRLTVL.